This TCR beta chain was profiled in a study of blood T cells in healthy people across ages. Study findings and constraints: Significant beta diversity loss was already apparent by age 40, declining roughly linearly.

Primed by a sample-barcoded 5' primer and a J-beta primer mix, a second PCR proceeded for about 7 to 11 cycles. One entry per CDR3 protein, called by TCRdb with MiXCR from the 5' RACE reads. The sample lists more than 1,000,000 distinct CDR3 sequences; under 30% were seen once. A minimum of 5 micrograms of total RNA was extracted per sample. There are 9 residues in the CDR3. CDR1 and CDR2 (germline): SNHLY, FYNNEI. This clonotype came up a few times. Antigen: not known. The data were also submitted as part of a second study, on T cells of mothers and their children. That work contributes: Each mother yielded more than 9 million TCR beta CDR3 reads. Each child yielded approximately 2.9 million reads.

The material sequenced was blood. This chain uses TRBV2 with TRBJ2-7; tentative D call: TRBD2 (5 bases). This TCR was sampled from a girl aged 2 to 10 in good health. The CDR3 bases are TGTGCCAGCAGTGTACGGGGAGTGGTC. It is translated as CASSVRGVV.